This T cell receptor (beta chain) originates from a study of human T cells and chemical hapten exposure. The study, taken as a whole, reports: The donors suffered from alopecia, so their immune response may not match that of healthy people. Compared to controls, expanded TCRs made significantly more large clusters of similar CDR3s.

Time point here: patch test 3, about 24 weeks after DPC sensitization. Treatment described: therapeutic diphenylcyclopropenone sensitization with weekly scalp DPC. TCRdb called the RACE reads again in MiXCR, with one record for every CDR3 protein. The sample holds 150,000 to 200,000 distinct CDR3 sequences, around 25% seen once. The count of this clonotype is one. The antigen is not known. This sample comprised whole blood, obtained in connection with sensitization to the hapten diphenylcyclopropenone (DPC). This TCR was recovered from a woman aged 40 to 50 with alopecia areata. Some clones in this sample may be carry-over from other donors' samples.

CDR3 sequence: CASRTAHVRSPHTF. The CDR3, as DNA: TGTGCCAGTAGAACGGCCCACGTCAGGTCCCCTCACACCTTC. This chain connects TRBV19 to TRBJ1-2; D call uncertain. V was clipped by 6 bases and J by 12 bases, with 23 bases between them. The CDR3 extends over 14 amino acids. Germline V gene data show CDR1 as LNHDA and CDR2 as SQIVND (reference sequence).